This TCR beta chain was observed in a study of blood T cell repertoires in COVID-19. Turning to the study itself: Acute-phase and convalescent COVID-19 samples originated in the United States, Italy and Spain. The cDNA or gDNA used as material had been derived from T cells, B-cell-depleted T cells, or PBMCs.

Trimming removed 2 bases from V and 2 bases from J, with 7 bases in between. The CDR3 loop spans 14 amino acids. Per germline, CDR1 MGHRA and CDR2 YSYEKL. Authors' analysis steps: For nucleated cells, counts were estimated from reference gene primer amplification. Some clones are missing from TCRdb's copy, which holds only in-frame ones; the method was immunoSEQ multiplex PCR. The V and J calls and clone size come from that table; D and trimming were worked out from the DNA. The sample has more than 80,000 clones, roughly 83% seen once. This clone appeared a single time. The material sequenced was peripheral blood. This clonotype originated in a man in his fifties or sixties with active COVID-19. The chain recombines TRBV4-1 with TRBJ1-5; D unclear. The CDR3 nucleotides are TGCGCCAGCAGCCAAACCGGGGGCAATCAGCCCCAGCATTTT. Translation gives CASSQTGGNQPQHF.